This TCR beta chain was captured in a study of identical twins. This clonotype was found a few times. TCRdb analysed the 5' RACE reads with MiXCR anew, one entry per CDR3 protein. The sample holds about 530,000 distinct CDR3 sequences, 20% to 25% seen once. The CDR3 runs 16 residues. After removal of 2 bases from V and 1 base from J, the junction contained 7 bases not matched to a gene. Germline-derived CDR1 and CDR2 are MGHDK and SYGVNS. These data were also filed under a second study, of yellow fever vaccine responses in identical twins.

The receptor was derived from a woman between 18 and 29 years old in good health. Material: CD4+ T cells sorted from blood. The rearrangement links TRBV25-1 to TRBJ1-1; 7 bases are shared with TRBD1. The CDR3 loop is CASSETRRGWNTEAFF. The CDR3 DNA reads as TGTGCCAGCAGTGAAACTCGCAGGGGGTGGAACACTGAAGCTTTCTTT.